Each of the 17 T cell receptor beta chains below was sequenced from the same sample in a study of T-cell memory formation after mild COVID-19. TCRdb reanalysed the 5' RACE reads using MiXCR and keeps one entry per CDR3 protein. Of just over 150,000 distinct CDR3 sequences in the sample, 31% were seen once. Material for sequencing was PBMCs or a T cell subset sorted from them (not recorded which). The receptors derive from an adult woman who had mild COVID-19 (a few samples of this study predate the infection). Cell type and time point are not known.

This rearrangement joins TRBV6-2 or TRBV6-3 to TRBJ1-2, with TRBD1 matching 12 bases. The CDR3 is made up of 16 amino acids. V shed 4 bases, J shed 4 bases, and the junction held 7 bases outside the gene matches. Per germline, CDR1 MNHEY and CDR2 SVGEGT. This CDR3 is CASSSSGTGGGYGYTF. The CDR3 bases are TGTGCCAGCAGTTCATCCGGGACAGGGGGCGGCTATGGCTACACCTTC.

The rearrangement joins TRBV5-1 to TRBJ1-6; no clear D gene. V shed 7 bases and J shed 0 bases, with 8 bases lying between them. Germline V CDR1 and CDR2: SGHRS, YFSETQ. This CDR3 is built from 14 residues. CDR3 sequence: CASRENSYNSPLHF. CDR3 DNA sequence: TGCGCCAGCCGAGAGAACTCCTATAATTCACCCCTCCACTTT. Drawing the rest from reference TRBV5-1 and TRBJ1-6, the complete variable domain is KAGVTQTPRYLIKTRGQQVTLSCSPISGHRSVSWYQQTPGQGLQFLFEYFSETQRNKGNFPGRFSGRQFSNSRSEMNVSTLELGDSALYLCASRENSYNSPLHFGNGTRLTVT.

For this clonotype: Mismatch with germline at one junction end may stem from a read error. CDR3 amino acids: CASSLGLADEQFF. The CDR3 nucleotides are TGTGCTAGCAGCTTAGGGCTAGCAGATGAGCAGTTCTTC. The chain employs TRBV7-7 and TRBJ2-1, with D maybe TRBD2 (5 bases). The CDR3 is 13 amino acids. CDR1 is SSHAT, CDR2 FNYEAQ, per germline (reference sequence). The full variable domain, rest sourced from reference TRBV7-7 and TRBJ2-1, is GAGVSQSPRYKVTKRGQDVTLRCDPISSHATLYWYQQALGQGPEFLTYFNYEAQPDKSGLPSDRFSAERPEGSISTLTIQRTEQRDSAMYRCASSLGLADEQFFGPGTRLTVL.

The chain uses TRBV25-1 and TRBJ1-1; TRBD1 agrees at 8 bases. The germline V gene has CDR1 MGHDK and CDR2 SYGVNS. Germline trimming cut 5 bases from V and 5 bases from J; bases unmatched to any gene: 10. The CDR3 covers 15 residues. CDR3 DNA sequence: TGTGCCAGCAGTACCCGGACAGGGACAAGGACTGAAGCTTTCTTT. This codes for CASSTRTGTRTEAFF.

This clonotype was counted a few times. The CDR3 reads CASSFGTTQETQYF. CDR3 sequence (DNA): TGTGCCAGCAGCTTCGGGACTACGCAAGAGACCCAGTACTTC. This chain connects TRBV5-6 to TRBJ2-5, with TRBD2 identical over 7 bases. This CDR3 has 14 amino acids. In germline, CDR1 is SGHDT, CDR2 YYEEEE. The V segment lost 2 bases and the J segment 2 bases; nucleotides outside the gene matches: 3. Together with reference TRBV5-6 and TRBJ2-5, the CDR3 gives the full variable domain: DAGVTQSPTHLIKTRGQQVTLRCSPKSGHDTVSWYQQALGQGPQFIFQYYEEEERQRGNFPDRFSGHQFPNYSSELNVNALLLGDSALYLCASSFGTTQETQYFGPGTRLLVL.

This clonotype was counted many times. The J gene is TRBJ2-3, the V gene TRBV7-6, with 8 positions matching TRBD2. J was trimmed by 4 bases and V by 1 base; bases with no gene match: 7. The CDR3 is 16 amino acids. Germline V gene lookup returns CDR1 SGHVS and CDR2 FNYEAQ. This chain's CDR3 is CASSLESGGASDTQYF. CDR3 bases: TGTGCCAGCAGCTTAGAGTCGGGGGGGGCCTCAGATACGCAGTATTTT. The whole variable domain, filled in from reference TRBV7-6 and TRBJ2-3, reads GAGVSQSPRYKVTKRGQDVALRCDPISGHVSLYWYRQALGQGPEFLTYFNYEAQQDKSGLPNDRFSAERPEGSISTLTIQRTEQRDSAMYRCASSLESGGASDTQYFGPGTRLTVL.

This clonotype showed up just a few times. V is TRBV15 and J is TRBJ2-7; TRBD2 is a possible D gene (6 bases). Germline V gene lookup returns CDR1 LNHNV and CDR2 YYDKDF (reference sequence). V was clipped by 0 bases and J by 2 bases, with 11 bases between them. The CDR3 is made up of 15 amino acids. CDR3 coding DNA: TGTGCCACCAGCAGAGAACGGGGACTCACCTACGAGCAGTACTTC. Its protein is CATSRERGLTYEQYF.

This clonotype was found a few times. The rearrangement uses TRBV12-3 or TRBV12-4 and TRBJ2-7; TRBD1 is a possible D gene (6 bases). This CDR3 region has 15 residues. The V and J ends lost 1 base and 2 bases respectively, with 12 bases between them. CDR3 sequence: CASSLGGGHAYEQYF. CDR3 nucleotides: TGTGCCAGCAGTTTAGGAGGGGGACATGCCTACGAGCAGTACTTC.

The gene calls are TRBV5-6 and TRBJ1-1; maybe TRBD1 (5 bases). The CDR3 consists of 15 residues. Germline V gene sequence: CDR1 SGHDT, CDR2 YYEEEE. V shed 4 bases and J shed 1 base, with 14 bases lying between them. CDR3 nucleotides: TGTGCCAGCAGCCCGCCGGGACTCAGGAACACTGAAGCTTTCTTT. Translated, it gives CASSPPGLRNTEAFF. The full variable domain, in which reference TRBV5-6 and TRBJ1-1 provide the parts outside the CDR3, is DAGVTQSPTHLIKTRGQQVTLRCSPKSGHDTVSWYQQALGQGPQFIFQYYEEEERQRGNFPDRFSGHQFPNYSSELNVNALLLGDSALYLCASSPPGLRNTEAFFGQGTRLTVV.

As DNA, the CDR3 is TGTGCCAGCAGCTTGGAGGACAGGAGGAATCAGCCCCAGCATTTT. Encoded protein: CASSLEDRRNQPQHF. This chain links TRBV5-5 with TRBJ1-5, with 7 bases lining up with TRBD1. This CDR3 contains 15 residues. CDR1 is SGHKS and CDR2 is YYEKEE in the germline V gene (reference sequence). The V gene end was trimmed by 0 bases and the J gene end by 4 bases; junction bases not matched to a gene: 4.

V is TRBV9 and J is TRBJ1-2, with 9 bases lining up with TRBD1. Trimming removed 1 base from V and 7 bases from J; junction bases left unmatched: 8. The CDR3 sequence is 15 residues long. CDR1 and CDR2 from the germline V gene are SGDLS and YYNGEE. This chain's CDR3 is CASSVSGTGKSGYTF. The CDR3 DNA sequence: TGTGCCAGCAGCGTATCCGGGACAGGGAAATCTGGCTACACCTTC. Full variable domain (rest looked up from reference TRBV9 and TRBJ1-2): DSGVTQTPKHLITATGQRVTLRCSPRSGDLSVYWYQQSLDQGLQFLIQYYNGEERAKGNILERFSAQQFPDLHSELNLSSLELGDSALYFCASSVSGTGKSGYTFGSGTRLTVV.

This clonotype has only a few counts. This chain links TRBV4-3 with TRBJ2-7; D gene unclear. V lost 0 bases and J lost 6, with 6 bases in between. The CDR3 spans 12 residues. Germline assignment: CDR1 LGHNA and CDR2 YSLEER. The CDR3 region has the DNA TGCGCCAGCAGCCAAGATCTTCGCGAGCAGTACTTC. This encodes CASSQDLREQYF.

This CDR3 reads CASRLDLQGNTEAFF. The CDR3 DNA reads TGCGCCAGCAGGCTTGACTTACAGGGGAACACTGAAGCTTTCTTT. The chain employs TRBV5-1 and TRBJ1-1; maybe TRBD1 (6 bases). This CDR3 contains 15 residues. Trimming took 5 bases from V and 1 from J, leaving 15 bases between them. Germline V gives CDR1 SGHRS, CDR2 YFSETQ.

This clonotype was counted a few times. The V gene is TRBV2, the J gene TRBJ1-2, with D uncertain. This CDR3 has 14 amino acids. Deletions cut 3 bases from V and 4 bases from J, with 12 bases between. The germline gives CDR1 SNHLY, CDR2 FYNNEI. The CDR3 protein is CASSDTPEAYGYTF. The CDR3 DNA is TGTGCCAGCAGTGATACCCCGGAAGCCTATGGCTACACCTTC.

The gene calls are TRBV5-1 and TRBJ1-2, with D unclear. This CDR3 has 13 amino acids. Trimming stripped 0 bases from V and 6 bases from J, with 9 bases between. From germline, CDR1 is SGHRS and CDR2 YFSETQ. CDR3 in amino acids: CASSLGQTNGYTF. The CDR3 DNA sequence: TGCGCCAGCAGCTTGGGCCAGACCAATGGCTACACCTTC.

A few counts support this clonotype. Here the CDR3 reads CASSSLGQLEQFF. In DNA, the CDR3 is TGTGCCAGCAGCTCACTCGGGCAGCTAGAGCAGTTCTTC. The V and J genes are TRBV7-9 and TRBJ2-1; D is uncertain. Germline-derived CDR1 and CDR2 are SEHNR and FQNEAQ (reference sequence). This CDR3 spans 13 amino acids. V was clipped by 4 bases and J by 10 bases, with 14 bases between them.

The chain has TRBV2 and TRBJ2-5; TRBD1 agrees at 8 bases. Per germline, CDR1 SNHLY and CDR2 FYNNEI. Trimming at V came to 3 bases and at J to 5 bases, leaving 11 bases not matched to a gene. The CDR3 spans 16 residues. DNA of the CDR3: TGTGCCAGCAGTGACGACTCCGGGACAGGAAAGGAGACCCAGTACTTC. Translation: CASSDDSGTGKETQYF.